This TCR beta chain was profiled in a study of shared clonotypes between healthy human individuals. Study-wide background: A donor's plate count was three for CD4 naive and three for CD4 memory; CD8 naive had two and CD8 memory one. Notes on the study in general: Unshared clonotypes carried lower generation probabilities than those common to all four donors.

Measured with immunoSEQ multiplex PCR; TCRdb has only the in-frame clones, and not every one. The sample lists roughly 2.6 million clones; around nine tenths were seen once. This clone was seen just once. The antigen is undetermined. The TCR originated in a man younger than 30 in good health. The sequenced material came from naive CD4+ T cells sorted from blood. Subset of the sample: CD45RA+ positively selected.

As DNA, the CDR3 is TGTGCCAGCATGTCACAGGGGGAGACCCAGTACTTC. It encodes CASMSQGETQYF. The chain has TRBV6-1 and TRBJ2-5; 7 bases line up with TRBD1. V lost 7 bases and J lost 5; bases outside the gene matches: 4. The CDR3 consists of 12 residues. Germline V lookup: CDR1 MNHNS, CDR2 SASEGT.